This TCR beta chain was captured in a study of cytomegalovirus exposure and HLA in healthy donors. The PCR was carried out with 60 Vbeta primers and 13 Jbeta primers. TCRdb keeps only in-frame clones here, not all; method: immunoSEQ multiplex PCR. The sample consists of 90,000 to 140,000 clones, about 83% of them appearing once. The CDR3 consists of 14 residues. The germline V and J ends were trimmed by 1 base and 0 bases, with 6 bases remaining between them. Germline loops: CDR1 SEHNR, CDR2 FQNEAQ (reference sequence). The study's findings and limits: TCR beta chains numbering more than 150 were designated cytomegalovirus-associated.

As concerns this clone: No antigen is known for it.

The V gene is TRBV7-9, the J gene TRBJ1-1; no definite D call. Specimen: PBMCs. This clonotype was sampled from a man between 18 and 35 years old in good health and CMV-seronegative. This chain's CDR3 is CASSLVAVNTEAFF. The CDR3 DNA reads as TGTGCCAGCAGCTTAGTGGCGGTGAACACTGAAGCTTTCTTT.